The present T cell receptor (beta chain) was sequenced within a study of spatial heterogeneity in lung cancer. Study in general: A unique TCR and UMI combination showed up more than ten times in raw reads, on average.

By share, this clonotype counts as large. Its matching antigen is unknown. CDR3 length: 13 residues. Germline CDR1 and CDR2: DFQATT and SNEGSKA (reference sequence). Trimming took off 6 bases at V and 12 bases at J, with 21 bases between the two ends. Broader study findings: Tumor mutation counts were tracked by expanded intratumoral alpha and beta TCR counts.

Each CDR3 protein gets one entry after TCRdb re-called the 5' RACE reads with MiXCR. There are some 1,000 distinct CDR3 sequences in the sample; approximately 30% occur only once, and approximately 29% lies in the top ten. The time point was: sample taken at primary tumor resection. The gene calls are TRBV20-1 and TRBJ2-1; D not resolved. The source of this sequence is a male donor with early-stage non-small cell lung cancer. Source: lung tumor tissue, taken at surgery. The CDR3 protein is CSAPASSRSGQFF. The CDR3 region has the DNA TGCAGTGCCCCAGCGTCCTCCCGATCGGGGCAGTTCTTC.